The 14 T cell receptor beta chains in this list originate from one sample, sequenced in a study of shared clonotypes between healthy human individuals. Assay used: immunoSEQ multiplex PCR; TCRdb lists only in-frame clones, some missing. The top ten clones hold about 11% of a sample with 450,000 or so clones, approximately 80% of them seen once. The sample was PBMCs. Receptors were obtained from a woman in her thirties or forties in good health. Some clones in this sample may be carry-over from other donors' samples.

Only a few counts were recorded for this clone. The chain couples TRBV28 to TRBJ1-4; maybe TRBD1 (5 bases). CDR3 length: 17 amino acids. The V and J ends lost 2 bases and 2 bases respectively, with 15 bases between them. CDR1 is MDHEN and CDR2 is SYDVKM in the germline V gene. CDR3 coding DNA: TGTGCCAGCAGTTTAGGGTGGCAACAGGAGACTAATGAAAAACTGTTTTTT. As protein: CASSLGWQQETNEKLFF.

V usage is TRBV7-9 and J usage is TRBJ2-5, with 8 bases matching TRBD2. J was trimmed by 0 bases and V by 5 bases; bases with no gene match: 8. Germline V gene sequence: CDR1 SEHNR, CDR2 FQNEAQ (reference sequence). The CDR3 runs 16 residues. For the CDR3, the DNA is TGTGCCAGCAGCCCTCGGGGGGGGGTCTACCAAGAGACCCAGTACTTC. It yields the protein CASSPRGGVYQETQYF.

This chain uses TRBV7-9 with TRBJ2-1; TRBD2 matches 7 bases. V lost 5 bases to trimming and J lost 9 bases; unmatched junction nucleotides: 16. The CDR3 spans 16 residues. Germline CDR1 and CDR2: SEHNR and FQNEAQ (reference sequence). For the CDR3, the DNA is TGTGCCAGCAGCCATCTCCGAGGGAACGGACTAGGTGAGCAGTTCTTC. Translated, it gives CASSHLRGNGLGEQFF.

This clone was observed a few times. This chain links TRBV28 with TRBJ1-1; 7 bases map to TRBD1. The V gene's germline CDR1 is MDHEN and CDR2 SYDVKM. The CDR3 contains 14 residues. V was pared by 5 bases and J by 3 bases, with 6 bases of the junction left unmatched. For the CDR3, the DNA is TGTGCCAGCAGTCCAGGGGGAAGGTACACTGAAGCTTTCTTT. Protein product: CASSPGGRYTEAFF.

Notes on this clone: A read error is the likely source, as a far larger clone sits one nucleotide away. The chain is built from TRBV6-5 and TRBJ2-7; 11 bases are shared with TRBD2. This CDR3 region has 13 residues. Germline CDR1 reads MNHEY; CDR2 reads SVGAGI. V dropped 8 bases and J dropped 2; count of bases not matched to a gene: 2. The chain's CDR3 is CASRLAGTYEQYF. The CDR3 DNA reads as TGTGCCAGCCGACTAGCGGGGACCTACGAGCAGTACTTC.

V gene TRBV18 combines with J gene TRBJ2-5, with D possibly being TRBD2 (5 bases). Germline lookup yields CDR1 KGHSH and CDR2 LQKENI. The V gene lost 3 bases and the J gene lost 0 bases, with 11 bases spanning the gap. This CDR3 is built from 15 residues. In DNA, the CDR3 is TGTGCCAGCTCACCCTCGGACTCAAACCAAGAGACCCAGTACTTC. It codes for CASSPSDSNQETQYF. The variable domain in full, with the rest retrieved from reference TRBV18 and TRBJ2-5, is NAGVMQNPRHLVRRRGQEARLRCSPMKGHSHVYWYRQLPEEGLKFMVYLQKENIIDESGMPKERFSAEFPKEGPSILRIQQVVRGDSAAYFCASSPSDSNQETQYFGPGTRLLVL.

This clone appeared a single time. The chain has TRBV21-1 and TRBJ1-3; the tabulated D call, TRBD1, remains unverified against the DNA. TRBV21-1 represents a pseudogene. The length of the CDR3 is 19 residues. The CDR3 here is CASSLKGQSTLSKSNTIYF. CDR3 in DNA: TGTGCCAGCAGCCTCAAAGGACAGTCCACACTTTCTAAGAGCAACACCATATATTTT.

This rearrangement joins TRBV2 to TRBJ1-5, with unresolved D. This CDR3 is 16 amino acids long. V gave up 6 bases and J gave up 4 bases, with 19 bases separating them. Germline CDR1 SNHLY, CDR2 FYNNEI. In DNA, the CDR3 is TGTGCCAGCAGGTCAGGTTTGAGTGGAATAAATCAGCCCCAGCATTTT. As protein: CASRSGLSGINQPQHF.

The V gene is TRBV2, the J gene TRBJ1-4; TRBD1 matches at 7 bases. Germline values: CDR1 SNHLY, CDR2 FYNNEI. After removal of 8 bases from V and 6 bases from J, the junction contained 6 bases not matched to a gene. The CDR3 totals 13 residues. The CDR3 sequence: CASEEGADEKLFF. As DNA, the CDR3 is TGTGCCAGCGAGGAGGGGGCCGATGAAAAACTGTTTTTT.

This clone was observed once. This chain links TRBV19 with TRBJ1-5; 8 nucleotides match TRBD1. The CDR3 sequence is 14 residues long. The V gene's germline CDR1 is LNHDA and CDR2 SQIVND (reference sequence). After removal of 10 bases from V and 8 bases from J, the junction contained 13 bases not matched to a gene. CDR3 in amino acids: CATPARTGTEPQHF. Here the CDR3 DNA reads TGTGCCACTCCGGCTCGGACAGGGACGGAGCCCCAGCATTTT.

The chain recombines TRBV4-2 with TRBJ1-2; tentative D call: TRBD1 (6 bases). V was pared by 4 bases and J by 5 bases, with 20 bases between. CDR1 and CDR2 (germline): LGHNA, YNFKEQ. The CDR3 sequence is 16 residues long. The chain's CDR3 is CASSLGGLSAGYGYTF. The CDR3 DNA reads TGTGCCAGCAGCCTCGGGGGGCTATCCGCAGGATATGGCTACACCTTC.

Worth noting for this clone: Other DNA variants within this sample encode the same CDR3. The chain recombines TRBV28 with TRBJ1-3; possible D gene TRBD1, 5 bases. This CDR3 region has 14 residues. V was pared by 3 bases and J by 4 bases, with 10 bases between. Looked up from germline, CDR1 is MDHEN and CDR2 is SYDVKM. CDR3 nucleotide sequence: TGTGCCAGCAGTTTCGGGGGTGGAGGAAACACCATATATTTT. This gives the protein CASSFGGGGNTIYF.

The chain recombines TRBV9 with TRBJ2-1; D not resolved. V gave up 6 bases and J gave up 2 bases, with 12 bases separating them. Germline V lookup: CDR1 SGDLS, CDR2 YYNGEE. CDR3 length: 14 amino acids. CDR3 nucleotides: TGTGCCAGCAAGAGGTCAAGCGCCTACAATGAGCAGTTCTTC. As protein: CASKRSSAYNEQFF.

The chain recombines TRBV6-4 with TRBJ1-1; 10 bases fit TRBD1. This CDR3 has 15 amino acids. The germline V gene has CDR1 MRHNA and CDR2 SNTAGT. Trimming at V came to 5 bases and at J to 0 bases, leaving 3 bases not matched to a gene. In DNA, the CDR3 is TGTGCCAGCAGTCCGACAGGGGGCATGAACACTGAAGCTTTCTTT. Translated, it gives CASSPTGGMNTEAFF.